This T cell receptor beta chain was captured in a study of blood T cell repertoires in COVID-19. Background on the study: From T cells, B-cell-depleted T cells, or PBMCs came the material, which was cDNA or gDNA.

This clone appeared a few times. The CDR3 is made up of 13 amino acids. Germline V gene lookup returns CDR1 SNHLY and CDR2 FYNNEI. After removal of 9 bases from V and 5 bases from J, the junction contained 7 bases not matched to a gene. Under the authors' procedure: Amplifying reference gene primers gave estimates of nucleated cell counts. TCRdb's table, derived via immunoSEQ multiplex PCR, lists solely in-frame clones and lacks some. That table supplies the V and J calls and clone size; D and trimming were determined from the DNA. The table has around 250,000 clones, 85% to 90% seen once. The V call is TRBV2, the J call TRBJ1-5; 7 positions match TRBD1. The receptor's source is a woman aged 45-65 years who had recovered from COVID-19. The sample comprised PBMCs or T cells enriched from blood (not recorded which). The CDR3 protein is CARSTGTDQPQHF. CDR3 nucleotides: TGTGCCAGATCGACAGGGACGGATCAGCCCCAGCATTTT.